The 32 T cell receptor beta chains presented below share a single source sample, sequenced in a study of T cell responses to AZD1222 COVID-19 vaccine. Generated by immunoSEQ multiplex PCR, the TCRdb table keeps only in-frame clones and is missing some. The sample records 90,000 to 150,000 clones, about 90% being singletons. The sample in question was peripheral blood, obtained on day 0 of AZD1222 vaccination. The origin of the receptors is an adult in good health.

This rearrangement joins TRBV11-1 to TRBJ2-5; D is unresolved. The CDR3 sequence is 13 residues long. V was cut by 8 bases and J by 2 bases, with 12 bases left in between. From germline, CDR1 is SGHAT and CDR2 FQDESV (reference sequence). The CDR3 DNA sequence: TGTGCCAGCTCTCAGAGTCGACAAGAGACCCAGTACTTC. Translated, it gives CASSQSRQETQYF.

This clone came up once. The V and J genes are TRBV11-3 and TRBJ2-7; weak D call: TRBD1 (5 bases). The CDR3 runs to 15 residues. The V gene lost 1 base and the J gene lost 3 bases, with 13 bases spanning the gap. CDR1 is SGHNT, CDR2 YENEEA, per germline. This CDR3 reads CASSLVNSRDYEQYF. CDR3 coding DNA: TGTGCCAGCAGCTTAGTCAACTCCAGGGACTACGAGCAGTACTTC.

The chain employs TRBV6-1 and TRBJ1-4, with unresolved D. The germline gives CDR1 MNHNS, CDR2 SASEGT. CDR3 length: 17 amino acids. Trimming left V 1 base short and J 0 bases short, with 12 bases between. CDR3 DNA: TGTGCCAGCAGTGAAGGGTTAACAGCCTCAACTAATGAAAAACTGTTTTTT. The encoded protein is CASSEGLTASTNEKLFF.

Regarding this clone: Germline is not matched at one junction end, which may reflect a read error. The V gene is TRBV28, the J gene TRBJ2-1; no reliable D call. Germline V gene sequence: CDR1 MDHEN, CDR2 SYDVKM. The CDR3 consists of 11 residues. CDR3 sequence reads: CASSPYIEQFF. CDR3 bases: TGTGCCAGCAGCCCCTACATTGAGCAGTTCTTC.

This clone has only a few counts. CDR3 sequence: CASSRGQGTNTGELFF. In DNA form, the CDR3 reads TGTGCCAGCAGCCGAGGACAGGGAACTAACACCGGGGAGCTGTTTTTT. The chain uses TRBV7-8 and TRBJ2-2; 8 nucleotides line up with TRBD1. Trimming cost V 5 bases and J 2 bases; bases outside gene matches: 7. Per the germline V gene, CDR1 is SGHVS and CDR2 is FQNEAQ. The length of the CDR3 is 16 residues.

This rearrangement joins TRBV10-1 to TRBJ1-2; possible D gene TRBD1, 5 bases. The CDR3 length is 15 residues. CDR1 and CDR2 (germline): WNHNN, SYGVQD (reference sequence). The germline V and J ends were trimmed by 8 bases and 6 bases, with 22 bases remaining between them. CDR3: CASAGPSKIPHGYTF. The CDR3 DNA follows: TGCGCCAGCGCGGGACCGAGTAAAATCCCTCATGGCTACACCTTC.

V is TRBV7-9 and J is TRBJ1-2, with D unclear. Germline-derived CDR1 and CDR2 are SEHNR and FQNEAQ (reference sequence). V gave up 3 bases and J gave up 0 bases, with 11 bases separating them. The CDR3 runs to 15 residues. CDR3 nucleotide sequence: TGTGCCAGCAGCTTCTCCGGCCCTGCTAACTATGGCTACACCTTC. Its protein is CASSFSGPANYGYTF.

The J gene is TRBJ1-4, the V gene TRBV15; unclear D gene. V was trimmed by 4 bases and J by 4 bases, leaving 4 bases between them. The V gene's germline CDR1 is LNHNV and CDR2 YYDKDF (reference sequence). This CDR3 region has 12 residues. CDR3 nucleotide sequence: TGTGCCACCAGCACCAGTAATGAAAAACTGTTTTTT. It specifies CATSTSNEKLFF.

V and J are TRBV4-1 and TRBJ1-1, with unresolved D. The CDR3 spans 14 residues. V shed 5 bases and J shed 1 base, with 11 bases lying between them. CDR1 and CDR2 (germline): MGHRA, YSYEKL. DNA for the CDR3: TGCGCCAGCAGCTCCTCTTATGAGAACACTGAAGCTTTCTTT. Its protein product is CASSSSYENTEAFF.

This chain links TRBV10-3 with TRBJ2-3, with 11 bases fitting TRBD1. Germline values: CDR1 ENHRY, CDR2 SYGVKD. This CDR3 comprises 18 residues. V lost 0 bases to trimming and J lost 0 bases; unmatched junction nucleotides: 5. The chain's CDR3 is CAISESGTGGISTDTQYF. The CDR3 DNA reads as TGTGCCATCAGTGAGTCCGGGACAGGGGGAATAAGCACAGATACGCAGTATTTT.

The table lists this clone with a few counts. The gene calls are TRBV15 and TRBJ2-7; 8 bases agree with TRBD1. Germline V gene data show CDR1 as LNHNV and CDR2 as YYDKDF (reference sequence). The J segment lost 2 bases and the V segment lost 6 bases, leaving 9 bases of the junction unmatched. The CDR3 spans 15 residues. CDR3 nucleotides: TGTGCCACCAGAAAGGGACAGGAACCTACCTACGAGCAGTACTTC. This translates into CATRKGQEPTYEQYF.

This clone was counted only a few times. This rearrangement joins TRBV11-2 to TRBJ1-2, with D possibly matching TRBD1 (5 bases). In germline, CDR1 is SGHAT, CDR2 FQNNGV. This CDR3 contains 15 residues. The V end was cut by 4 bases, the J end by 4 bases, with 16 bases between. CDR3 nucleotides: TGTGCCAGCAGCTCTTCCTCACAGGCATCCTATGGCTACACCTTC. Its translation is CASSSSSQASYGYTF. Variable domain in full (rest from reference TRBV11-2 and TRBJ1-2): EAGVAQSPRYKIIEKRQSVAFWCNPISGHATLYWYQQILGQGPKLLIQFQNNGVVDDSQLPKDRFSAERLKGVDSTLKIQPAKLEDSAVYLCASSSSSQASYGYTFGSGTRLTVV.

This clone was detected only a few times. The V and J genes are TRBV5-1 and TRBJ1-2, with 9 bases aligning to TRBD1. This CDR3 is 15 amino acids long. The V and J ends lost 4 bases and 8 bases, in that order; junction bases with no gene match: 12. Germline loops: CDR1 SGHRS, CDR2 YFSETQ. CDR3 sequence reads: CASSITGGAPGGYTF. CDR3 in DNA: TGCGCCAGCAGCATAACAGGGGGCGCTCCTGGCGGCTACACCTTC. Full variable domain (remainder filled in from reference TRBV5-1 and TRBJ1-2): KAGVTQTPRYLIKTRGQQVTLSCSPISGHRSVSWYQQTPGQGLQFLFEYFSETQRNKGNFPGRFSGRQFSNSRSEMNVSTLELGDSALYLCASSITGGAPGGYTFGSGTRLTVV.

The rearrangement uses TRBV11-3 and TRBJ2-2, with 11 bases aligning to TRBD2. This CDR3 region has 16 residues. Germline CDR1 is SGHNT and CDR2 is YENEEA. Germline trimming cut 5 bases from V and 3 bases from J; bases unmatched to any gene: 5. The DNA of the CDR3 is TGTGCCAGCAGCCAAGGGACTAGCGGCCACACCGGGGAGCTGTTTTTT. It codes for CASSQGTSGHTGELFF. Drawing the rest from reference TRBV11-3 and TRBJ2-2, the complete variable domain is EAGVVQSPRYKIIEKKQPVAFWCNPISGHNTLYWYLQNLGQGPELLIRYENEEAVDDSQLPKDRFSAERLKGVDSTLKIQPAELGDSAVYLCASSQGTSGHTGELFFGEGSRLTVL.

The rearrangement uses TRBV6-5 and TRBJ1-5, with a possible D match to TRBD1 (6 bases). CDR1 is MNHEY, CDR2 SVGAGI, per germline. The length of the CDR3 is 14 residues. The V end lost 2 bases, the J end lost 5 bases, and 10 bases lay between the germline ends. DNA for the CDR3: TGTGCCAGCAGTTACAGGCAGGGGTATCAGCCCCAGCATTTT. Residues: CASSYRQGYQPQHF.

The rearrangement uses TRBV6-5 and TRBJ2-3, with a possible D match to TRBD1 (5 bases). CDR1 and CDR2 (germline): MNHEY, SVGAGI. The CDR3 runs to 15 residues. V lost 6 bases and J lost 5, with 18 bases in between. CDR3 loop: CASRDQGRGEDTQYF. The CDR3 DNA follows: TGTGCCAGCAGGGACCAGGGAAGGGGCGAAGATACGCAGTATTTT.

The genes are TRBV5-4 and TRBJ1-2; D may be TRBD1 (5 bases). CDR3 length: 15 amino acids. Germline CDR1 and CDR2: SGHNT and YYREEE (reference sequence). The V gene lost 0 bases and the J gene lost 4 bases, with 13 bases spanning the gap. The CDR3 nucleotides are TGTGCCAGCAGCTTGGCCGGGACTGGGAGCTATGGCTACACCTTC. Translation gives CASSLAGTGSYGYTF.

J is TRBJ2-2 and V is TRBV29-1; 7 bases align to TRBD1. The CDR3 extends over 15 amino acids. Germline CDR1 and CDR2: SQVTM and ANQGSEA. Unmatched junction bases numbered 6, after V lost 5 bases and J lost 0 bases. CDR3 in amino acids: CSVTTGQSNTGELFF. The CDR3 DNA reads TGCAGCGTTACCACGGGACAGTCGAACACCGGGGAGCTGTTTTTT.

This clone was seen just once. This chain links TRBV5-4 with TRBJ1-2, with D unresolved. The CDR3 covers 13 residues. CDR1 and CDR2 (germline): SGHNT, YYREEE (reference sequence). V was cut by 0 bases and J by 7 bases, with 10 bases left in between. The DNA for the CDR3 is TGTGCCAGCAGCTTGGGCTCAAGCTTTGGCTACACCTTC. This codes for CASSLGSSFGYTF.

V usage is TRBV7-2 and J usage is TRBJ2-3, with D uncertain. Germline-derived CDR1 and CDR2 are SGHTA and FQGNSA. Trimming removed 2 bases from V and 0 bases from J, with 6 bases in between. The CDR3 has 14 amino acids. CDR3 nucleotides: TGTGCCAGCAGCTTATACCTGAGCACAGATACGCAGTATTTT. Protein: CASSLYLSTDTQYF.

The rearrangement uses TRBV27 and TRBJ2-5; TRBD2 matches 12 bases. The V gene end was trimmed by 2 bases and the J gene end by 14 bases; junction bases not matched to a gene: 15. The CDR3 is 16 residues long. Germline assignment: CDR1 MNHEY and CDR2 SMNVEV (reference sequence). The CDR3 region is CASSLSPGLAGGGIYF. The CDR3 DNA sequence: TGTGCCAGCAGTTTAAGCCCTGGCCTAGCGGGAGGGGGTATATACTTC.

V is TRBV20-1 and J is TRBJ2-1, with D uncertain. Germline V gene sequence: CDR1 DFQATT, CDR2 SNEGSKA (reference sequence). V shed 6 bases and J shed 13 bases, with 13 bases lying between them. This CDR3 has 10 amino acids. The CDR3 here is CSADSIPQFF. DNA of the CDR3: TGCAGTGCCGACTCCATACCCCAGTTCTTC.

The rearrangement joins TRBV12-5 to TRBJ1-1; TRBD1 agrees at 8 bases. Germline values: CDR1 LGHNT, CDR2 FRNRAP. V lost 2 bases, J lost 14 bases, and 7 bases stayed unmatched. This CDR3 contains 12 residues. CDR3 amino acids: CASGLPRQGKFF. CDR3 DNA: TGTGCTAGTGGTTTGCCCCGACAGGGGAAGTTCTTT.

V usage is TRBV7-9 and J usage is TRBJ2-2, with no clear D. Germline lookup yields CDR1 SEHNR and CDR2 FQNEAQ (reference sequence). CDR3 length equals 13 residues. The germline V and J ends were trimmed by 3 bases and 4 bases, with 6 bases remaining between them. The CDR3: CASSLEGTGELFF. CDR3 nucleotide sequence: TGTGCCAGCAGCTTGGAAGGCACCGGGGAGCTGTTTTTT.

The chain joins TRBV30 to TRBJ1-3; no firm D call. Per germline, CDR1 GTSNPN and CDR2 SVGIG (reference sequence). The CDR3 has 13 amino acids. The V and J ends lost 1 base and 2 bases respectively, with 6 bases between them. CDR3 loop: CAWSGQTGNTIYF. The CDR3 DNA reads TGTGCCTGGAGTGGTCAGACTGGAAACACCATATATTTT.

The chain carries TRBV19 and TRBJ2-7; no definite D call. V was cut by 0 bases and J by 4 bases, with 7 bases left in between. The CDR3 is 13 residues long. Germline lookup yields CDR1 LNHDA and CDR2 SQIVND (reference sequence). The CDR3 nucleotides are TGTGCCAGTAGTATAGATGCAAGTTACGAGCAGTACTTC. It translates to CASSIDASYEQYF.

V is TRBV11-2 and J is TRBJ2-2; no firm D call. Germline CDR1 and CDR2: SGHAT and FQNNGV. Trimming cost V 6 bases and J 7 bases, with 12 bases left between them. The CDR3 covers 13 residues. The CDR3 DNA follows: TGTGCCAGCAGGGTCGCGGTGGACGGGGAGCTGTTTTTT. Its protein is CASRVAVDGELFF.

The genes are TRBV27 and TRBJ2-1, with a weak D call TRBD1 (8 bases). Germline V gene data show CDR1 as MNHEY and CDR2 as SMNVEV (reference sequence). Trimming shortened V by 6 bases and J by 7 bases, and 16 bases separated the two germline ends. This CDR3 is 14 amino acids long. DNA for the CDR3: TGTGCCAGCAGGATGACAGGGGAGGGAAATGAGCAGTTCTTC. Amino acid sequence: CASRMTGEGNEQFF.

The rearrangement links TRBV7-2 to TRBJ2-1; D is perhaps TRBD2 (6 bases). The length of the CDR3 is 16 residues. V gave up 2 bases and J gave up 5 bases, with 16 bases separating them. Germline V gives CDR1 SGHTA, CDR2 FQGNSA. The CDR3 reads CASSLIGGAMNNEQFF. In nucleotides, the CDR3 is TGTGCCAGCAGCTTAATCGGCGGGGCCATGAACAATGAGCAGTTCTTC.

The rearrangement links TRBV11-3 to TRBJ2-7; 8 bases are a match to TRBD1. Losses at the gene ends were 5 bases for V and 2 bases for J; bases not matched to a gene: 5. This CDR3 has 14 residues. Germline V gene data show CDR1 as SGHNT and CDR2 as YENEEA. CDR3 loop: CASSPDRETYEQYF. Written as DNA, the CDR3 is TGTGCCAGCAGCCCGGACAGGGAGACCTACGAGCAGTACTTC. Full variable domain (rest looked up from reference TRBV11-3 and TRBJ2-7): EAGVVQSPRYKIIEKKQPVAFWCNPISGHNTLYWYLQNLGQGPELLIRYENEEAVDDSQLPKDRFSAERLKGVDSTLKIQPAELGDSAVYLCASSPDRETYEQYFGPGTRLTVT.

The chain couples TRBV24-1 to TRBJ2-1; 8 bases align to TRBD1. From germline, CDR1 is KGHDR and CDR2 SFDVKD. There are 15 residues in the CDR3. V shed 3 bases, J shed 3 bases, and the junction held 3 bases outside the gene matches. The CDR3 bases are TGTGCCACCAGTGATCCCGGACAGGGCTACAATGAGCAGTTCTTC. This translates into CATSDPGQGYNEQFF.

The genes are TRBV12-5 and TRBJ2-2; D may be TRBD2 (5 bases). Deletions cut 1 base from V and 6 bases from J, with 9 bases between. This CDR3 is 14 amino acids long. The germline CDR1 and CDR2 sequences are LGHNT and FRNRAP. CDR3 in amino acids: CASGLDGLSGELFF. DNA for the CDR3: TGTGCTAGTGGTTTGGATGGACTTTCCGGGGAGCTGTTTTTT.